This entry describes one T cell receptor (beta chain). This record belongs to a study of blood T cell repertoires in COVID-19. Germline CDR1 is SQVTM and CDR2 is ANQGSEA. Unmatched junction bases numbered 4, after V lost 5 bases and J lost 10 bases. The CDR3 has 11 amino acids. Measured with immunoSEQ multiplex PCR; TCRdb has only the in-frame clones, and not every one. Seen here are 75,000 to 80,000 clones, about 82% observed once, and the top ten hold 18%. J is TRBJ2-1 and V is TRBV29-1; 8 bases fit TRBD1. The material sequenced was peripheral blood. The sequence was collected from an older woman with acute or convalescent COVID-19. The CDR3 here is CSVRDRPEQFF. The CDR3 DNA sequence: TGCAGCGTTCGGGACAGGCCCGAGCAGTTCTTC.